The clone carrying this T cell receptor (beta chain) was counted a few times. The data belong to a study of blood T cell repertoires in COVID-19. Only in-frame clones appear in the TCRdb table, and some are missing; sequencing was by immunoSEQ multiplex PCR. Here the sample spans under 65,000 clones, more than 75% being singletons. Germline V CDR1 and CDR2: KGHDR, SFDVKD. The CDR3 consists of 15 residues. The germline V and J ends were trimmed by 4 bases and 0 bases, with 9 bases remaining between them. The sequence was obtained from a woman aged 55-70 years with acute or convalescent COVID-19. The chain combines TRBV24-1 with TRBJ2-1, with a weak D call TRBD1 (5 bases). Sequencing was carried out using peripheral blood. The CDR3 loop reads CATSETGHSYNEQFF. In DNA form, the CDR3 reads TGTGCCACCAGTGAAACAGGTCACTCCTACAATGAGCAGTTCTTC.